These 21 T cell receptor beta chains came from one sample sequenced in a study of T cells in Graves' hyperthyroidism and ophthalmopathy. From RNA transcripts, TCR beta CDR3 regions were amplified. The study used the HTBI primer set for a first-round RT-PCR of the TCR CDR3. MiXCR, applied by TCRdb to the multiplex PCR reads, yields one record per CDR3 protein. The sample includes about 400,000 distinct CDR3 sequences, 15% of them seen just once. Sequenced: blood. The source is a woman aged 25 to 45 with Graves' hyperthyroidism.

The V gene is TRBV3-1, the J gene TRBJ2-4; D unclear. Looked up from germline, CDR1 is LGHDT and CDR2 is YNNKEL (reference sequence). The CDR3 has 11 residues. The ends were cut back, 6 bases at V and 8 bases at J, with 8 bases in the middle. The CDR3 reads CASRAGDIQYF. The CDR3 DNA reads as TGTGCCAGCAGAGCTGGCGACATTCAGTACTTC.

This rearrangement joins TRBV12-3 or TRBV12-4 to TRBJ1-5; 9 bases line up with TRBD1. The CDR3 has 15 residues. The junction had 8 bases not matched to a gene; V was cut back by 5 bases and J by 6 bases. For the CDR3, the DNA is TGTGCCAGCAGTCTGAGACAGGGGGGTTTTCAGCCCCAGCATTTT. Its translation is CASSLRQGGFQPQHF.

The CDR3: CRPQRLAGEAYEQYF. The CDR3 DNA is TGCAGACCACAGAGACTAGCGGGTGAAGCCTACGAGCAGTACTTC. This chain links TRBV20-1 with TRBJ2-7; 10 bases line up with TRBD2. Germline CDR1 reads DFQATT; CDR2 reads SNEGSKA (reference sequence). The CDR3 loop spans 15 amino acids.

This clonotype was picked up a small number of times. This chain links TRBV7-2 with TRBJ2-3, with a tentative D call TRBD2 (5 bases). Germline loops: CDR1 SGHTA, CDR2 FQGNSA. Trimming left V 4 bases short and J 8 bases short, with 13 bases between. This CDR3 spans 13 amino acids. The CDR3 region has the DNA TGTGCCAGCAGCTCCCCTTTGGCGGGTACGCAGTATTTT. Translating gives CASSSPLAGTQYF.

This CDR3 reads CASSEAVGQGQYF. The DNA of the CDR3 is TGTGCCAGCAGTGAAGCCGTGGGACAAGGGCAGTACTTC. The chain uses TRBV6-1 and TRBJ2-7; possibly TRBD1 for D (6 bases). Germline CDR1 reads MNHNS; CDR2 reads SASEGT. V shed 0 bases and J shed 9 bases, with 12 bases lying between them. This CDR3 has 13 residues.

This clonotype was counted many times. V gene TRBV27 combines with J gene TRBJ2-1; D gene unclear. The length of the CDR3 is 17 residues. The germline V gene has CDR1 MNHEY and CDR2 SMNVEV (reference sequence). The ends were cut back, 1 base at V and 1 base at J, with 14 bases in the middle. The chain's CDR3 is CASSLLGPEGSYNEQFF. The CDR3 region has the DNA TGTGCCAGCAGTTTATTAGGGCCCGAAGGGTCCTACAATGAGCAGTTCTTC.

With regard to this clonotype: The junction and the germline gene differ at one end; a read error may be behind it. The chain uses TRBV18 and TRBJ1-1, with 12 bases aligning to TRBD1. The CDR3 extends over 19 amino acids. Germline V gene lookup returns CDR1 KGHSH and CDR2 LQKENI. The CDR3 protein is CASPPGLPGTGGMDTEAFF. The CDR3, as DNA: TGTGCCAGCCCACCTGGCCTCCCCGGGACAGGGGGCATGGACACTGAAGCTTTCTTT.

This clonotype was detected a few times. CDR3 in amino acids: CSARRLGVPRGGQYF. The CDR3 DNA reads as TGCAGTGCTAGACGTCTAGGGGTCCCAAGGGGGGGCCAGTACTTC. The chain has TRBV20-1 and TRBJ2-5, with D tentatively TRBD2 (7 bases). V was pared by 2 bases and J by 10 bases, with 23 bases between. The V gene's germline CDR1 is DFQATT and CDR2 SNEGSKA (reference sequence). This CDR3 has 15 amino acids.

This clonotype was found a few times. The J gene is TRBJ2-1, the V gene TRBV9; 9 nucleotides align to TRBD2. Per germline, CDR1 SGDLS and CDR2 YYNGEE. Trimming removed 0 bases from V and 4 bases from J; junction bases left unmatched: 5. This CDR3 has 16 amino acids. CDR3 nucleotides: TGTGCCAGCAGCGTAGGTGCTAGCGGGGCATACAATGAGCAGTTCTTC. Residues: CASSVGASGAYNEQFF.

This chain uses TRBV5-5 with TRBJ2-1; 10 nucleotides align to TRBD2. The CDR3 is 15 residues long. The junction had 7 bases not matched to a gene; V was cut back by 1 base and J by 9 bases. Germline-derived CDR1 and CDR2 are SGHKS and YYEKEE (reference sequence). CDR3 protein: CASSLPSGSITEQFF. CDR3 in DNA: TGTGCCAGCAGCTTGCCTAGCGGGAGTATCACTGAGCAGTTCTTC.

Turning to this clonotype: A much larger clone lies one base from this, so it may be a read error. This chain uses TRBV10-3 with TRBJ2-7; 12 bases align to TRBD1. The CDR3 has 15 amino acids. CDR1 ENHRY and CDR2 SYGVKD come from the germline V gene. The J segment lost 5 bases and the V segment lost 4 bases, leaving 6 bases of the junction unmatched. Here the CDR3 reads CAISGGTGGFHEQYF. The CDR3 coding sequence is TGTGCCATCAGTGGGGGGACAGGGGGCTTCCACGAGCAGTACTTC.

This clonotype was seen at least ten times. The V call is TRBV28, the J call TRBJ1-1; D unclear. Germline V gene data show CDR1 as MDHEN and CDR2 as SYDVKM. This CDR3 region has 15 residues. Trimming shortened V by 6 bases and J by 0 bases, and 14 bases separated the two germline ends. The CDR3 reads CASRVYVNVNTEAFF. CDR3 nucleotides: TGTGCCAGCAGGGTATACGTGAATGTGAACACTGAAGCTTTCTTT.

This clonotype was observed a few times. A much bigger clone sits one base away, suggesting this may be a read error. The CDR3 does not end in the conserved phenylalanine or tryptophan, so this is likely a read error. The V gene is TRBV11-2, the J gene TRBJ2-7, with 7 positions matching TRBD1. This CDR3 spans 14 amino acids. After removal of 3 bases from V and 3 bases from J, the junction contained 5 bases not matched to a gene. CDR1 is SGHAT, CDR2 FQNNGV, per germline. In nucleotides, the CDR3 is TGTGCCAGCAGCTTGGACAGGTCCAGCTACGAGCAGTACCTC. Amino acid sequence: CASSLDRSSYEQYL.

Of note for this clonotype: A much larger clonotype is one base distant, so this may be a read error. The gene calls are TRBV20-1 and TRBJ2-1, with 15 positions matching TRBD2. Germline V gene sequence: CDR1 DFQATT, CDR2 SNEGSKA (reference sequence). The V segment lost 3 bases and the J segment 8 bases; nucleotides outside the gene matches: 11. This CDR3 comprises 17 residues. The CDR3 bases are TGCAGTGCTAGGGAGGGGACTAGCGGGAGGTCCTTCTATGAGCAGTTCTTC. Its translation: CSAREGTSGRSFYEQFF.

This clonotype has ten or more counts. J is TRBJ2-1 and V is TRBV5-6; D may be TRBD1 or TRBD2 (6 bases each). The germline V gene encodes CDR1 SGHDT and CDR2 YYEEEE. Between the trimmed V and J ends, which lost 7 bases and 6 bases, there was a span of 14 bases. The CDR3 is 13 amino acids. CDR3 protein: CASLIGGGNEQFF. CDR3 coding DNA: TGTGCCAGCCTCATTGGAGGGGGCAATGAGCAGTTCTTC.

This clonotype has a count of ten or more. This chain links TRBV29-1 with TRBJ2-7, with 12 bases identical to TRBD1. Germline V gene lookup returns CDR1 SQVTM and CDR2 ANQGSEA. This CDR3 is built from 14 residues. Trimming took 6 bases from V and 5 from J; bases not matched to a gene: 8. In nucleotides, the CDR3 is TGCAGCGTAGCTGGGGGGACAGGGGGCCACGAGCAGTACTTC. It translates to CSVAGGTGGHEQYF.

V gene TRBV9 combines with J gene TRBJ2-1, with 13 positions matching TRBD2. The ends lost 0 bases at V and 6 bases at J; junction bases unmatched: 3. The CDR3 has 16 amino acids. Germline-derived CDR1 and CDR2 are SGDLS and YYNGEE. CDR3 loop: CASSVELAGGLNEQFF. In DNA form, the CDR3 reads TGTGCCAGCAGCGTAGAACTAGCGGGAGGGCTCAATGAGCAGTTCTTC.

This clonotype was seen many times. This chain connects TRBV6-1 to TRBJ2-7; D unresolved. V gave up 8 bases and J gave up 6 bases, with 17 bases separating them. The CDR3 length is 13 residues. The V gene's germline CDR1 is MNHNS and CDR2 SASEGT. CDR3 region: CASASRLDSEQYF. The CDR3 bases are TGTGCCAGCGCGTCCCGATTGGATTCCGAGCAGTACTTC.

This clonotype came up many times. The chain joins TRBV2 to TRBJ2-1; TRBD2 agrees at 7 bases. This CDR3 spans 14 amino acids. Germline V gene data show CDR1 as SNHLY and CDR2 as FYNNEI. V trimming: 3 bases; J trimming: 4 bases; junction bases outside the gene matches: 3. CDR3 DNA: TGTGCCAGCAGTGAGGCGGGAGAGTACAATGAGCAGTTCTTC. Its translation: CASSEAGEYNEQFF. The full variable domain, with the rest looked up from reference TRBV2 and TRBJ2-1, is EPEVTQTPSHQVTQMGQEVILRCVPISNHLYFYWYRQILGQKVEFLVSFYNNEISEKSEIFDDQFSVERPDGSNFTLKIRSTKLEDSAMYFCASSEAGEYNEQFFGPGTRLTVL.

This clonotype was recorded a few times. V usage is TRBV2 and J usage is TRBJ2-1; D remains ambiguous. This CDR3 has 14 amino acids. Germline V gives CDR1 SNHLY, CDR2 FYNNEI. With 2 bases removed from V and 9 bases from J, the gap between germline ends came to 14 bases. In DNA form, the CDR3 reads TGTGCCAGCAGTGAAACGCGTAGTTCTCCTGAGCAGTTCTTC. The encoded protein is CASSETRSSPEQFF.

Ten or more counts support this clonotype. The V call is TRBV2, the J call TRBJ2-2; 10 nucleotides align to TRBD2. Germline CDR1 and CDR2: SNHLY and FYNNEI. With V trimmed by 6 bases and J by 4 bases, 5 bases remained unmatched. This CDR3 is built from 15 residues. In DNA, the CDR3 is TGTGCCAGCAGCCCTAGCGGGAGATCCACCGGGGAGCTGTTTTTT. Residues: CASSPSGRSTGELFF.